The T cell receptor (beta chain) described here comes from a study of T-cell memory formation after mild COVID-19. Using constant-segment primers, 5'RACE produced TCR alpha and TCR beta cDNA libraries carrying sample barcodes and UMIs. TCRdb reanalysed the 5' RACE reads using MiXCR and keeps one entry per CDR3 protein. The profile shows some 86,000 distinct CDR3 sequences, 20% to 25% of them singletons. CDR1 is SEHNR and CDR2 is FQNEAQ in the germline V gene (reference sequence). Trimming removed 6 bases from V and 2 bases from J, with 20 bases in between. There are 16 residues in the CDR3. This receptor was obtained from a man aged 18-30 years who had mild COVID-19 (a few samples of this study predate the infection). Cell type and time point are not known. The chain recombines TRBV7-9 with TRBJ2-7, with D possibly called TRBD1 or TRBD2 (6 bases each). Sequenced: PBMCs or a T cell subset sorted from them (not recorded which). The CDR3 loop reads CASSPRGERSPYEQYF. CDR3 bases: TGTGCCAGCAGTCCAAGGGGGGAGCGCTCGCCCTACGAGCAGTACTTC.